This T cell receptor (beta chain) was captured by sequencing in a study of CD8 T cells in ankylosing spondylitis. The study, taken as a whole, reports: Disease-linked clones were CD8+ and relatively rare in peripheral blood.

Many counts were recorded for this clonotype. What it binds is unknown. Quantitative 5'-RACE with molecular barcodes produced the TCR beta libraries. TCRdb called the 5' RACE reads again in MiXCR, with one record for every CDR3 protein. The data show about 130,000 distinct CDR3 sequences, with approximately 6.8% seen just once and 9% to 15% held by the top ten. The sequence came from a male donor with ankylosing spondylitis or in good health (not recorded which). Input material: blood, either unsorted or a sorted T cell fraction (not recorded which).

The CDR3 region has the DNA TGTGCCATCAGAATGAACACTGAAGCTTTCTTT. This codes for CAIRMNTEAFF. The chain carries TRBV7-9 and TRBJ1-1; the D is unclear. The CDR3 is 11 residues long. The germline V gene encodes CDR1 SEHNR and CDR2 FQNEAQ (reference sequence). V was shortened by 10 bases and J by 0 bases, with 6 bases between the two germline ends.